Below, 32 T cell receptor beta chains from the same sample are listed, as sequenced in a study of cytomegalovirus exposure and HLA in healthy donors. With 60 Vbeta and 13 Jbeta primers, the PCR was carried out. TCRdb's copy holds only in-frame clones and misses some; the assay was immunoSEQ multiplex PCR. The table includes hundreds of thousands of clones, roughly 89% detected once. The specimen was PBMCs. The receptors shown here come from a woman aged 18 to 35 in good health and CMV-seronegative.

The CDR3 protein is CSVVKRGGVLSEQFF. CDR3 nucleotide sequence: TGCAGCGTTGTAAAGCGGGGGGGCGTATTAAGTGAGCAGTTCTTC. The chain carries TRBV29-1 and TRBJ2-1; 10 bases align to TRBD2. The germline V gene encodes CDR1 SQVTM and CDR2 ANQGSEA. The CDR3 contains 15 residues. V lost 4 bases, J lost 9 bases, and 12 bases stayed unmatched.

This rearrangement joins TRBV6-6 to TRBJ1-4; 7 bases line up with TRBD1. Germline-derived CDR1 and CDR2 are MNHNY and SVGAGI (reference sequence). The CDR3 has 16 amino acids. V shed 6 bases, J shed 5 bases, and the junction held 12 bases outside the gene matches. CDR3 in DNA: TGTGCCAGCAGGGCCGGACAGGCGATAACAAATGAAAAACTGTTTTTT. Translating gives CASRAGQAITNEKLFF.

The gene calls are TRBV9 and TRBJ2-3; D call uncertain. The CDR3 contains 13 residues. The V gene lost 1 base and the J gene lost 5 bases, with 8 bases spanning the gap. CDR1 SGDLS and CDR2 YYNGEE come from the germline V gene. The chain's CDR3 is CASSVSTVDTQYF. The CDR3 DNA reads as TGTGCCAGCAGCGTATCAACGGTAGATACGCAGTATTTT.

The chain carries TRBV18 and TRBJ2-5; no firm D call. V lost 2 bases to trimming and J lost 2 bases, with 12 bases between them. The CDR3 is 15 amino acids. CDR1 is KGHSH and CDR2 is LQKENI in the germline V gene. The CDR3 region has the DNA TGTGCCAGCTCACCAATAGTCTTTCAACAAGAGACCCAGTACTTC. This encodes CASSPIVFQQETQYF. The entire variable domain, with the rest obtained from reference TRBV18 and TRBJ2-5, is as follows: NAGVMQNPRHLVRRRGQEARLRCSPMKGHSHVYWYRQLPEEGLKFMVYLQKENIIDESGMPKERFSAEFPKEGPSILRIQQVVRGDSAAYFCASSPIVFQQETQYFGPGTRLLVL.

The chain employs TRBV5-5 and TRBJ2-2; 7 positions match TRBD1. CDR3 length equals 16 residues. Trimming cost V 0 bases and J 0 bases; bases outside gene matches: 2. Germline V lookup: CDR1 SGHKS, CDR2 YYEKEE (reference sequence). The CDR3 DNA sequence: TGTGCCAGCAGCTTGGACAGGGGTACGAACACCGGGGAGCTGTTTTTT. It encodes CASSLDRGTNTGELFF.

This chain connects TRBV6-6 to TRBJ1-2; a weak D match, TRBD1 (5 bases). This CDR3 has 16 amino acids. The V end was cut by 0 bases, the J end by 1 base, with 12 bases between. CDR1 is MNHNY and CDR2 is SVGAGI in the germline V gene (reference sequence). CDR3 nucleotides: TGTGCCAGCAGTTACTCGAGTGCAGGGATTAACTATGGCTACACCTTC. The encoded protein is CASSYSSAGINYGYTF.

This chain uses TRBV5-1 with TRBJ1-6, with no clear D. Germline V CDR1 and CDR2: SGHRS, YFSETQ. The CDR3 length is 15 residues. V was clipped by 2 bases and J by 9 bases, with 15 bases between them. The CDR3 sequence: CASSLSGLRSSPLHF. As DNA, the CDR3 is TGCGCCAGCAGCTTAAGCGGCCTTAGGAGTTCACCCCTCCACTTT.

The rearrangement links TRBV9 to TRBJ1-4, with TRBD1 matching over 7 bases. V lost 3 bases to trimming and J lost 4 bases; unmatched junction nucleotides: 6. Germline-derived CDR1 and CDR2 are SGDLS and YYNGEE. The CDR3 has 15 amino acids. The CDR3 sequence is CASSAVDRLNEKLFF. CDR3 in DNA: TGTGCCAGCAGCGCCGTGGACAGGCTTAATGAAAAACTGTTTTTT.

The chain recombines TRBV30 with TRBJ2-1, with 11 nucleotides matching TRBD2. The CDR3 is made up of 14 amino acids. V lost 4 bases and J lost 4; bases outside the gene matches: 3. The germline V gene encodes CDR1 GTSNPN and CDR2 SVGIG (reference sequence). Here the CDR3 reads CAWTSGGTYNEQFF. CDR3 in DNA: TGTGCCTGGACTAGCGGGGGGACTTACAATGAGCAGTTCTTC.

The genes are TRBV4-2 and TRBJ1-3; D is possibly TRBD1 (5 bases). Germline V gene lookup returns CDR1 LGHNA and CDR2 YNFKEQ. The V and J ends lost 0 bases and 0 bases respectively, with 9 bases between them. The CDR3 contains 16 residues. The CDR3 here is CASSQDTGYSGNTIYF. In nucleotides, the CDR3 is TGTGCCAGCAGCCAAGACACAGGTTACTCTGGAAACACCATATATTTT.

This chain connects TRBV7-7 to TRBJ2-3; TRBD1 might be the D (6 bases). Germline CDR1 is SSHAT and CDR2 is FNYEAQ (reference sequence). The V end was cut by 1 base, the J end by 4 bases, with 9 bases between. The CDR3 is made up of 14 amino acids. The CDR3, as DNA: TGTGCCAGCAGCTTAGGGGGGCCGGCAGATACGCAGTATTTT. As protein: CASSLGGPADTQYF.

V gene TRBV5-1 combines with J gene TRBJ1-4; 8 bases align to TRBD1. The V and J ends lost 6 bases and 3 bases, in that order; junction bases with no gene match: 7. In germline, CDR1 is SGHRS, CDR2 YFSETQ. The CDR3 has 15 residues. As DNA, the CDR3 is TGCGCCAGCACGCCTACAGGGGGTTCTAATGAAAAACTGTTTTTT. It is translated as CASTPTGGSNEKLFF.

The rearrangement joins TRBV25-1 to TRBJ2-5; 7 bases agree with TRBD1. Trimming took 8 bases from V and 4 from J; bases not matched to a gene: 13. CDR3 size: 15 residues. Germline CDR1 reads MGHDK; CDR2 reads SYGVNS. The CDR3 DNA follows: TGTGCCAGCGGACCCGGGACAGATGACCCAGAGACCCAGTACTTC. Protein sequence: CASGPGTDDPETQYF.

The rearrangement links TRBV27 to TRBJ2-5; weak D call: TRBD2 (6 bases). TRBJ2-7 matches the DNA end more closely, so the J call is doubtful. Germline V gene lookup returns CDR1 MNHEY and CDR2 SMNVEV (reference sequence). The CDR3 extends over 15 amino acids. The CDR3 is CASSLGDLRGYEQYF. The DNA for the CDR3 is TGTGCCAGCAGTTTAGGAGATTTGCGGGGTTACGAGCAGTACTTC.

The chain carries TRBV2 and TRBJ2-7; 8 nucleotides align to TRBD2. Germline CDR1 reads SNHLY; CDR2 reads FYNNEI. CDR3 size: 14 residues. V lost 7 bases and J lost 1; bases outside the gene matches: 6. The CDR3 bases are TGTGCCAGCAACTTCGGGGGGGAGTCCTACGAGCAGTACTTC. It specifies CASNFGGESYEQYF.

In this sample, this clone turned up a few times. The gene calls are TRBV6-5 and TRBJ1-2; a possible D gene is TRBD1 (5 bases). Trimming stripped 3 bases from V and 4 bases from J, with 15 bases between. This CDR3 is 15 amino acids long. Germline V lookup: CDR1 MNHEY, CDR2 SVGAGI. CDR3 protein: CASSYNGGSGYGYTF. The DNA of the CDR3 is TGTGCCAGCAGTTATAACGGGGGATCGGGCTATGGCTACACCTTC.

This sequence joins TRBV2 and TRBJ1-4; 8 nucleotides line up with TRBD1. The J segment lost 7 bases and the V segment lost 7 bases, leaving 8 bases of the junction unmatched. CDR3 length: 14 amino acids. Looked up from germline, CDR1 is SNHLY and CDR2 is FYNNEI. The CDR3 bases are TGTGCCAGCAACCAGGACAGGGTCGGTGAAAAACTGTTTTTT. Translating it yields CASNQDRVGEKLFF.

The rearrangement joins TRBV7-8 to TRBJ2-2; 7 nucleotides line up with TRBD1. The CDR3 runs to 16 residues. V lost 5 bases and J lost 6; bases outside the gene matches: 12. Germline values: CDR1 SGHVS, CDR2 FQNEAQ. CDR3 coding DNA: TGTGCCAGCAGCACCGACAGGGAATACTTCCCCGGGGAGCTGTTTTTT. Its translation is CASSTDREYFPGELFF.

Here the CDR3 DNA reads TGTGCCAGCAGCTTTGCCCGGGGAGGGAACACTGAAGCTTTCTTT. It specifies CASSFARGGNTEAFF. The rearrangement links TRBV7-2 to TRBJ1-1; D is unresolved. Germline V gene sequence: CDR1 SGHTA, CDR2 FQGNSA. The CDR3 covers 15 residues. Trimming cost V 3 bases and J 1 base, with 12 bases left between them. Using reference TRBV7-2 and TRBJ1-1 for the parts outside the CDR3, the full variable domain is GAGVSQSPSNKVTEKGKDVELRCDPISGHTALYWYRQSLGQGLEFLIYFQGNSAPDKSGLPSDRFSAERTGGSVSTLTIQRTQQEDSAVYLCASSFARGGNTEAFFGQGTRLTVV.

CDR3 DNA: TGTGCCACCAGACGCGGGGGGCCGGATCCGGAGGGCACTGAAGCTTTCTTT. Translated, it gives CATRRGGPDPEGTEAFF. The chain combines TRBV10-3 with TRBJ1-1, with a possible D match to TRBD1 (6 bases). Trimming stripped 10 bases from V and 4 bases from J, with 28 bases between. Germline V gene sequence: CDR1 ENHRY, CDR2 SYGVKD. The CDR3 spans 17 residues.

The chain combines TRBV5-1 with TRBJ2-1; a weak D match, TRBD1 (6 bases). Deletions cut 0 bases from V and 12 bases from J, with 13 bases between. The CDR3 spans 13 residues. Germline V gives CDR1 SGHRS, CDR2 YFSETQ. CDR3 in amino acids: CASSLDPGVGQFF. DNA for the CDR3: TGCGCCAGCAGCTTGGACCCAGGGGTCGGGCAGTTCTTC.

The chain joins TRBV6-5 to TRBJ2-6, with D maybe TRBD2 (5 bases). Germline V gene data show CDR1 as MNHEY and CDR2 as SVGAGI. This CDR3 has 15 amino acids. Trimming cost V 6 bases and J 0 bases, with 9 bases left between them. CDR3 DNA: TGTGCCAGCAGAGCGGACCCCTCTGGGGCCAACGTCCTGACTTTC. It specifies CASRADPSGANVLTF.

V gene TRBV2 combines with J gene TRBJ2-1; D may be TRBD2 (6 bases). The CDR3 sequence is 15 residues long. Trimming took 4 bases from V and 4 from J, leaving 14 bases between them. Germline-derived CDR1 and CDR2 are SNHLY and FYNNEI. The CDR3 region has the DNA TGTGCCAGCAGTGTTCAGGGAGGAGAGTACAATGAGCAGTTCTTC. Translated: CASSVQGGEYNEQFF.

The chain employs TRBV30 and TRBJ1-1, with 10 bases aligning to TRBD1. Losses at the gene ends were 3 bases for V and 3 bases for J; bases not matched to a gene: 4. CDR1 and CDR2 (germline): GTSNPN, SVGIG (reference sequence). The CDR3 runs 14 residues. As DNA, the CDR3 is TGTGCCTGGAGCCTAGGACAGGGGGACACTGAAGCTTTCTTT. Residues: CAWSLGQGDTEAFF.

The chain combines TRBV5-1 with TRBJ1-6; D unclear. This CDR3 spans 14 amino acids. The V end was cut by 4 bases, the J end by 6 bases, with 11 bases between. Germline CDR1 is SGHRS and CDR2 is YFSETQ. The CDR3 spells CASSELSSNSPLHF. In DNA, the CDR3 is TGCGCCAGCAGCGAGTTAAGTAGTAATTCACCCCTCCACTTT.

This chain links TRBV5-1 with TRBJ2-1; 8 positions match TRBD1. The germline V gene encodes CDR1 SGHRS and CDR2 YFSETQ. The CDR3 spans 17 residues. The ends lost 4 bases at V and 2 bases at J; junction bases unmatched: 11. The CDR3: CASSRGTRGQTYNEQFF. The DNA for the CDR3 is TGCGCCAGCAGCCGGGGAACCAGGGGGCAGACCTACAATGAGCAGTTCTTC.

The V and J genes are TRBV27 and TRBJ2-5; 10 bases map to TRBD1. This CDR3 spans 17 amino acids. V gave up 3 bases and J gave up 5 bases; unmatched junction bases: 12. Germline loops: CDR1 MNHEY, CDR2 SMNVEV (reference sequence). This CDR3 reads CASSFFSMTGGMETQYF. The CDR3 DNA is TGTGCCAGCAGTTTTTTTTCCATGACAGGGGGCATGGAGACCCAGTACTTC.

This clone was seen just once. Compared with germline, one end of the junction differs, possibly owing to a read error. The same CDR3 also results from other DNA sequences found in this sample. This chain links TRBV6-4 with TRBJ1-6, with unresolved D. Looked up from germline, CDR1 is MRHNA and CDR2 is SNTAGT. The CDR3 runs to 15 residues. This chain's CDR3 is CASREYSSYNSPLHF. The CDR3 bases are TGTGCCAGCAGGGAATACAGCTCCTATAATTCCCCCCTCCACTTT.

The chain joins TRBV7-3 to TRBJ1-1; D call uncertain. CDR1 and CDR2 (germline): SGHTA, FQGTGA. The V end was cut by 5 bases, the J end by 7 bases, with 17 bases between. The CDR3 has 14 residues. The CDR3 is CASSPHLGGGEAFF. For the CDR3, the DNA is TGTGCCAGCAGCCCTCATTTAGGAGGTGGTGAAGCTTTCTTT.

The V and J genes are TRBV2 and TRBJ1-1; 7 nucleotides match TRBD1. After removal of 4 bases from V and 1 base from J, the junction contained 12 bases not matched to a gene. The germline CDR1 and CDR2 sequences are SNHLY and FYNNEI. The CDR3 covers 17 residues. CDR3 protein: CASSGGLGQLGNTEAFF. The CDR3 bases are TGTGCCAGCAGTGGGGGTTTGGGACAGCTTGGGAACACTGAAGCTTTCTTT.

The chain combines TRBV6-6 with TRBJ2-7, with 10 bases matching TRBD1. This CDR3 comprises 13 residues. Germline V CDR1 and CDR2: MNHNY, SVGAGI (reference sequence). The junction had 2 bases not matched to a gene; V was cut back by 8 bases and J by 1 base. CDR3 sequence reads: CASLGQGSYEQYF. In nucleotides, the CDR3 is TGTGCCAGCCTGGGACAGGGGTCCTACGAGCAGTACTTC.

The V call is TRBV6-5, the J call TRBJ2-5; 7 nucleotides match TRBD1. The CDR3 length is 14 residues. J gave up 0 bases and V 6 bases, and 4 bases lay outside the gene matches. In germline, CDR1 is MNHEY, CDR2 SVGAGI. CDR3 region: CASRLTGNQETQYF. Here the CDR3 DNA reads TGTGCCAGCAGGCTGACAGGGAACCAAGAGACCCAGTACTTC.